The 8 T cell receptor beta chains presented below share a single source sample, sequenced in a study of shared clonotypes between healthy human individuals (dated by TCRdb to the early 2020s). Library preparation employed the immunoSEQ multiplex PCR assay. Here the immuneACCESS table is served through TCRdb, limited to in-frame sequences with V and J called. Missing clones are a known gap in these copies; in checked studies unresolved V genes cover under half, and the rest lacks a known reason. The sample records 400,000 or so clones, 96% of which are singletons. Around 0.32% of the sample is held by the ten biggest clonotypes. Sequencing input: memory CD8+ T cells sorted from blood. In light of the paper, this sample's cell subset or site label describes: CD45RO+ cells pooled with CCR7-negative TemRA cells. Receptors were obtained from a man aged 25-40 years in good health.

The J gene is TRBJ2-4, the V gene TRBV19; no clear D. V lost 1 base to trimming and J lost 1 base, with 11 bases between them. CDR1 is LNHDA and CDR2 is SQIVND in the germline V gene (reference sequence). The CDR3 extends over 16 amino acids. Written as DNA, the CDR3 is TGTGCCAGTAGTATAGGGCCAAGAATGGCCAAAAACATTCAGTACTTC. Its translation: CASSIGPRMAKNIQYF.

The V gene is TRBV11-3, the J gene TRBJ1-3, with a possible D match to TRBD1 (5 bases). The germline gives CDR1 SGHNT, CDR2 YENEEA. The CDR3 is 16 residues long. Trimming removed 5 bases at V and 0 bases at J, with 14 bases between. CDR3 sequence: CASSAGTAASGNTIYF. In DNA, the CDR3 is TGTGCCAGCAGCGCCGGGACGGCCGCCTCTGGAAACACCATATATTTT. Full variable domain (rest looked up from reference TRBV11-3 and TRBJ1-3): EAGVVQSPRYKIIEKKQPVAFWCNPISGHNTLYWYLQNLGQGPELLIRYENEEAVDDSQLPKDRFSAERLKGVDSTLKIQPAELGDSAVYLCASSAGTAASGNTIYFGEGSWLTVV.

The V gene is TRBV2, the J gene TRBJ1-4, with D tentatively TRBD1 (6 bases). Trimming took 6 bases from V and 5 from J, leaving 13 bases between them. The germline V gene has CDR1 SNHLY and CDR2 FYNNEI. The CDR3 loop spans 14 amino acids. CDR3 sequence: CASRKDSLNEKLFF. DNA of the CDR3: TGTGCCAGCAGGAAGGACAGCCTAAATGAAAAACTGTTTTTT.

This clone was recorded once. This chain joins TRBV7-2 and TRBJ2-7; no reliable D call. Trimming cost V 5 bases and J 3 bases, with 5 bases left between them. The germline gives CDR1 SGHTA, CDR2 FQGNSA. The CDR3 consists of 11 residues. The CDR3 loop reads CASSPSYEQYF. The CDR3 DNA is TGTGCCAGCAGCCCGAGCTACGAGCAGTACTTC. The complete variable domain, with remaining parts taken from reference TRBV7-2 and TRBJ2-7, reads GAGVSQSPSNKVTEKGKDVELRCDPISGHTALYWYRQSLGQGLEFLIYFQGNSAPDKSGLPSDRFSAERTGGSVSTLTIQRTQQEDSAVYLCASSPSYEQYFGPGTRLTVT.

The CDR3 DNA reads TGTGCCAGCAGCCAATTAGGGCTAGCGGGAGCTTCCTACGAGCAGTACTTC. This translates into CASSQLGLAGASYEQYF. The V and J genes are TRBV5-4 and TRBJ2-7; 10 bases are shared with TRBD2. CDR1 SGHNT and CDR2 YYREEE come from the germline V gene (reference sequence). With 4 bases clipped from V and 1 base from J, the junction kept 11 bases outside the gene matches. The CDR3 has 17 residues.

The rearrangement uses TRBV11-2 and TRBJ2-3; the match to TRBD2 covers 7 bases. Germline lookup yields CDR1 SGHAT and CDR2 FQNNGV. The CDR3 loop spans 17 amino acids. V was clipped by 5 bases and J by 1 base; unmatched bases: 12. The DNA for the CDR3 is TGTGCCAGCAGCAACCCCTTGGTAGCGGGTGGCACAGATACGCAGTATTTT. Translation: CASSNPLVAGGTDTQYF.

V gene TRBV6-5 combines with J gene TRBJ1-1; TRBD1 might be the D (5 bases). Between the trimmed V and J ends, which lost 5 bases and 4 bases, there was a span of 5 bases. The CDR3 runs to 11 residues. Looked up from germline, CDR1 is MNHEY and CDR2 is SVGAGI. The CDR3 loop reads CASSRGTEAFF. The CDR3 DNA follows: TGTGCCAGCAGTAGGGGCACTGAAGCTTTCTTT.

The rearrangement links TRBV10-3 to TRBJ1-1, with D uncertain. CDR1 is ENHRY and CDR2 is SYGVKD in the germline V gene. V lost 5 bases to trimming and J lost 1 base, with 5 bases between them. The CDR3 is 12 residues long. CDR3: CAISIGNTEAFF. In nucleotides, the CDR3 is TGTGCCATCAGTATAGGGAACACTGAAGCTTTCTTT.